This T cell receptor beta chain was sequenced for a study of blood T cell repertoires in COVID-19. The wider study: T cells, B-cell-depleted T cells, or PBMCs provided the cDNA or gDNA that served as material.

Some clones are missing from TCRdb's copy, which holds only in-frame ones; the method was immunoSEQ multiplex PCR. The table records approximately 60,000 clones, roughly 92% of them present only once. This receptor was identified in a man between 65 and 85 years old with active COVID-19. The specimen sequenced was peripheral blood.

Here the CDR3 reads CASTDRVDTEAFF. In DNA form, the CDR3 reads TGTGCCAGTACCGACAGGGTGGACACTGAAGCTTTCTTT. The chain recombines TRBV19 with TRBJ1-1, with 7 bases identical to TRBD1. V lost 7 bases, J lost 3 bases, and 5 bases stayed unmatched. Germline assignment: CDR1 LNHDA and CDR2 SQIVND (reference sequence). This CDR3 is built from 13 residues.